The present T cell receptor beta chain was sequenced within a study of blood T cell repertoires in COVID-19. This clone was counted a single time. In the original analysis: Reference gene primer amplification in the assay estimated nucleated cell counts. TCRdb's copy holds only in-frame clones and misses some; the assay was immunoSEQ multiplex PCR. D and trimming were read from the DNA, whereas the V and J calls and clone size are those reported in that table. The sample yields 400,000 to 550,000 clones, roughly nine tenths seen once. Participants were aged roughly 18 to 89 years, lived in 24 US areas, and enrolled virtually. This clonotype originated in a young woman with acute COVID-19. The specimen sequenced was PBMCs or T cells enriched from blood (not recorded which).

The CDR3 sequence: CASRLEGGESTDTQYF. In nucleotides, the CDR3 is TGTGCCAGCAGACTAGAAGGCGGGGAGTCCACAGATACGCAGTATTTT. The gene calls are TRBV7-9 and TRBJ2-3; TRBD2 is a possible D gene (6 bases). The CDR3 sequence is 16 residues long. V lost 6 bases and J 2 bases, leaving 18 bases between the germline ends. Germline CDR1 is SEHNR and CDR2 is FQNEAQ (reference sequence).